Sequencing of this TCR beta chain was carried out in a study of T cell repertoires in cytomegalovirus infection. In TCRdb, the reads were re-called with MiXCR into one record per CDR3 protein. This table holds tens of thousands of distinct CDR3 sequences, about 24% found once. Germline V gene sequence: CDR1 SGHVS, CDR2 FNYEAQ. The CDR3 loop spans 12 amino acids. The V gene lost 4 bases and the J gene lost 7 bases, with 11 bases spanning the gap. In regard to this clonotype: The antigen is not known.

This chain connects TRBV7-6 to TRBJ2-7; D is ambiguous. The material was CD8+ T cells from cultured PBMCs, obtained from culture after CMV antigen stimulation. The clonotype was recovered from a human donor in good health (CMV status not recorded). Some clones in this sample may be carry-over from other donors' samples. The CDR3 nucleotides read TGTGCCAGCAGCTCGAGCTTGGGGGAGCAGTACTTC. It specifies CASSSSLGEQYF.